This TCR beta chain was obtained from a study of T cell changes during pregnancy in multiple sclerosis (dated by TCRdb to about 2019). Broadly, across the study: The study examined how the T cell repertoire changed over the course of pregnancy in women with multiple sclerosis.

Points on this clone: Its antigen remains undetermined. Per-base quality was not reported, and no clone a single base away is much larger than it.

Libraries came from the immunoSEQ multiplex PCR assay. TCRdb obtained this table from immuneACCESS and retained in-frame rearrangements with V and J assigned. These tables miss some clones; where compared with another copy, unresolved V genes account for less than half of the shortfall, and the remainder is unexplained. Within this sample are tens of thousands of clones, with 85% to 95% of them counted one time only. More than 0.9% of the sample is held by the ten biggest clonotypes. The germline V gene supplies CDR1 SGDLS and CDR2 YYNGEE. Taken from cysteine to phenylalanine, the CDR3 has 14 residues. Kept here is only the CDR3 DNA, which spans 42 bases and is read in frame from base 1. Trimming costs V 0 bases and J 3 bases, and their ends lie 9 bases apart.

The receptor chain draws on TRBV9 and TRBJ1-1, and perhaps TRBD1 as D gene, on 5 matching bases. This TCR was sampled from a female donor with multiple sclerosis, enrolled in a pregnancy study. The sequencing used peripheral blood, collected in the first trimester of pregnancy. Read as DNA, the sequence is TGTGCCAGCAGCGTAGACGGAGGGGACACTGAAGCTTTCTTT. Its coded protein is CASSVDGGDTEAFF.